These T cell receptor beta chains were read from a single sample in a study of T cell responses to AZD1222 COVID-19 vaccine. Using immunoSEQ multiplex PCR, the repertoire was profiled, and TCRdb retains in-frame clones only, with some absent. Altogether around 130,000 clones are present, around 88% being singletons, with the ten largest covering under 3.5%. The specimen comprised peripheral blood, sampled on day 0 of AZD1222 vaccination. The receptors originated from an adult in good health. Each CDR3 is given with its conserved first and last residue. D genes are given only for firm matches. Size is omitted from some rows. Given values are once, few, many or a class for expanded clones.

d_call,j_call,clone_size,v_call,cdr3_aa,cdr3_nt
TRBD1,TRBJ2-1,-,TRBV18,CASSPRDRGNEQFF,TGTGCCAGCTCACCACGGGACAGGGGTAATGAGCAGTTCTTC
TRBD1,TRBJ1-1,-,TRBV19,CASSVDRDTEAFF,TGTGCCAGTAGTGTTGACAGGGACACTGAAGCTTTCTTT
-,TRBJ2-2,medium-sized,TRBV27,CASSSGHTGELFF,TGTGCCAGCAGTTCGGGACACACCGGGGAGCTGTTTTTT
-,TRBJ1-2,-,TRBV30,CAWSVQINYGYTF,TGTGCCTGGAGTGTACAGATTAACTATGGCTACACCTTC
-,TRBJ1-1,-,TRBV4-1,CASSQAGTTNTEAFF,TGCGCCAGCAGCCAAGCCGGGACTACCAACACTGAAGCTTTCTTT
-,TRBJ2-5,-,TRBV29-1,CSVEETQLETQYF,TGCAGCGTTGAAGAGACACAGCTAGAGACCCAGTACTTC
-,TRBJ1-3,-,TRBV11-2,CASSFRRQSDSGNTIYF,TGTGCCAGCAGCTTCAGGCGGCAGTCTGACTCTGGAAACACCATATATTTT
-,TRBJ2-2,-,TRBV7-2,CASGFPRVPGELFF,TGTGCCAGCGGATTCCCTAGGGTCCCCGGGGAGCTGTTTTTT
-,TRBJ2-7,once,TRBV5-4,CASSPKDSYEQYF,TGTGCCAGCAGCCCTAAAGACTCCTACGAGCAGTACTTC
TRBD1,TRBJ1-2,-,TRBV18,CASSPEGQGYGYTF,TGTGCCAGCTCACCAGAAGGACAGGGTTATGGCTACACCTTC
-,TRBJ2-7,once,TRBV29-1,CSFTETGEQYF,TGCAGCTTTACGGAAACCGGCGAGCAGTACTTC
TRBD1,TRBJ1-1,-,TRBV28,CASATPGQGRNTEAFF,TGTGCCAGCGCAACCCCCGGACAGGGACGGAACACTGAAGCTTTCTTT
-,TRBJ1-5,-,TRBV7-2,CASSFDTSNQPQHF,TGTGCCAGCAGCTTCGACACTAGCAATCAGCCCCAGCATTTT
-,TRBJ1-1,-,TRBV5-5,CASSFLTENTEAFF,TGTGCCAGCAGCTTTTTGACGGAGAACACTGAAGCTTTCTTT
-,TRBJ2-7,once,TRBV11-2,CASSLGSGASYEQYF,TGTGCCAGCAGCTTAGGATCCGGGGCCTCCTACGAGCAGTACTTC
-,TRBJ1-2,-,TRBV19,CASRSPGYDGYTF,TGTGCCAGTAGGTCCCCAGGGTATGATGGCTACACCTTC
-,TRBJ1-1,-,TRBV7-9,CASSLTTTNTEAFF,TGTGCCAGCAGCTTAACCACGACGAACACTGAAGCTTTCTTT
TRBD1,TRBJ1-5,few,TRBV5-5,CASSSAFRDRVSHQPQHF,TGTGCCAGCAGCTCAGCATTCCGGGACAGGGTATCTCATCAGCCCCAGCATTTT
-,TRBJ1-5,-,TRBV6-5,CASSPELTGSQPQHF,TGTGCCAGCAGTCCGGAGCTTACAGGGTCCCAGCCCCAGCATTTT
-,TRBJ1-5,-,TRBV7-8,CASSFLQGYNQPQHF,TGTGCCAGCAGCTTCCTACAGGGATACAATCAGCCCCAGCATTTT
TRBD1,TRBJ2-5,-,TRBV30,CAWSRDRSSRTQYF,TGTGCCTGGAGTCGGGACAGGTCCTCGAGGACCCAGTACTTC
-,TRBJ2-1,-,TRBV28,CASSFLPGGGPEQFF,TGTGCCAGCAGTTTCCTCCCGGGAGGGGGCCCTGAGCAGTTCTTC
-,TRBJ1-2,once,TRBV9,CASSLGTDNYGYTF,TGTGCCAGCAGCCTCGGGACGGATAACTATGGCTACACCTTC
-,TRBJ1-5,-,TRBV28,CASSFYGNQPQHF,TGTGCCAGCAGTTTTTACGGGAATCAGCCCCAGCATTTT
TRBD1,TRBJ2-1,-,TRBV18,CASADRAATLNEQFF,TGTGCCAGCGCGGACAGGGCCGCGACCTTGAATGAGCAGTTCTTC
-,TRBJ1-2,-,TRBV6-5,CASSRTLEPNYGYTF,TGTGCCAGCAGCCGCACCCTAGAACCGAACTATGGCTACACCTTC
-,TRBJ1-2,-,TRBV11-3,CASSLGDTSKPTF,TGTGCCAGCAGCTTAGGGGACACGTCAAAGCCCACCTTC
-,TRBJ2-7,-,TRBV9,CASSVGGSSYEQYF,TGTGCCAGCAGCGTAGGTGGGAGCTCCTACGAGCAGTACTTC
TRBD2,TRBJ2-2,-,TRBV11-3,CASSLGGLAANTGELFF,TGTGCCAGCAGCTTAGGGGGACTAGCGGCGAACACCGGGGAGCTGTTTTTT
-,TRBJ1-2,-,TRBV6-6,CASSRDGYTF,TGTGCCAGCAGCAGGGATGGCTACACCTTC
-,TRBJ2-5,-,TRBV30,CAWSSSYPSTGRETQYF,TGTGCCTGGAGTTCTTCCTACCCCTCGACAGGGAGGGAGACCCAGTACTTC
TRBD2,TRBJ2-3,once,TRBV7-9,CASSSRLAGVLADTQYF,TGTGCCAGCAGCAGCCGTTTAGCGGGAGTCTTGGCAGATACGCAGTATTTT
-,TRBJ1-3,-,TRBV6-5,CASGARQQTGNTIYF,TGTGCCAGCGGCGCCCGACAGCAAACTGGAAACACCATATATTTT
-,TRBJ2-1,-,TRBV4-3,CASSQDEGQNNEQFF,TGCGCCAGCAGCCAAGATGAAGGGCAGAACAATGAGCAGTTCTTC
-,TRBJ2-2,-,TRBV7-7,CASSSQLAGITGELFF,TGTGCCAGCAGCTCTCAATTAGCAGGGATCACCGGGGAGCTGTTTTTT
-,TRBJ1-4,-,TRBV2,CANSREGTKEKLFF,TGTGCCAACTCTCGGGAAGGGACGAAGGAAAAACTGTTTTTT
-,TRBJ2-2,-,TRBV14,CASSPRASNTGELFF,TGTGCCAGCAGCCCCAGGGCCTCGAACACCGGGGAGCTGTTTTTT
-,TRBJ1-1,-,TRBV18,CASSPQGTGGPEAFF,TGTGCCAGCTCACCCCAGGGGACGGGGGGCCCTGAAGCTTTCTTT
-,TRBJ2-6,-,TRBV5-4,CASSLWAGSSGANVLTF,TGTGCCAGCAGCTTGTGGGCAGGGAGTTCCGGGGCCAACGTCCTGACTTTC
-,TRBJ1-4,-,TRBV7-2,CASSRAATNEKLFF,TGTGCCAGCAGCAGGGCGGCAACTAATGAAAAACTGTTTTTT
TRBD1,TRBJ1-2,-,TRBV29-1,CSSGQGVDYTF,TGCAGCTCCGGACAGGGAGTGGACTACACCTTC
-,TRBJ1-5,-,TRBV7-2,CASSLVDQPQHF,TGTGCCAGCAGCTTAGTGGACCAGCCCCAGCATTTT
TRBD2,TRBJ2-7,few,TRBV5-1,CASSLVAGPYEQYF,TGCGCCAGCAGCTTGGTAGCGGGACCCTACGAGCAGTACTTC
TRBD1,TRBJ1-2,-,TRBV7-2,CASSALSGTGYGYTF,TGTGCCAGCAGCGCCCTCTCCGGGACAGGCTATGGCTACACCTTC
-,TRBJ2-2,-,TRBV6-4,CASSDVLAGELFF,TGTGCCAGCAGTGACGTCCTAGCCGGGGAGCTGTTTTTT